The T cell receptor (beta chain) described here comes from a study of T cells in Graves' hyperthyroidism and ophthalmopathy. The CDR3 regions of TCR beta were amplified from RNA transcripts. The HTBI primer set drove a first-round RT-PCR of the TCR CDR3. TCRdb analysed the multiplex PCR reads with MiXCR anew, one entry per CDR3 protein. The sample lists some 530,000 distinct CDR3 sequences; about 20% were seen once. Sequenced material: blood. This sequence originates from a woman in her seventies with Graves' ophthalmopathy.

This chain's CDR3 is CAWEPATGFNYGYTF. CDR3 DNA: TGTGCCTGGGAGCCCGCGACGGGATTTAACTATGGCTACACCTTC. V gene TRBV30 combines with J gene TRBJ1-2; D gene unclear. The V end lost 5 bases, the J end lost 1 base, and 17 bases lay between the germline ends. This CDR3 region has 15 residues. Germline values: CDR1 GTSNPN, CDR2 SVGIG (reference sequence).